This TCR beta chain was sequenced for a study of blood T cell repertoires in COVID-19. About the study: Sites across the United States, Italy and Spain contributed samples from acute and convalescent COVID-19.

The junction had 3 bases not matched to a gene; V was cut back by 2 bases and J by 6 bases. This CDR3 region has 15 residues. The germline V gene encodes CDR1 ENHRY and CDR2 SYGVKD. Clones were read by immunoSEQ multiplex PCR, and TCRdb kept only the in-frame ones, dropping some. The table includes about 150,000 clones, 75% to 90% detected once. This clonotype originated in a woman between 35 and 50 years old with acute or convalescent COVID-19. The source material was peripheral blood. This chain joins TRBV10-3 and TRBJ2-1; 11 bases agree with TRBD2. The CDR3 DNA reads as TGTGCCATCAGTGAGAGACTAGCGGGACGCAATGAGCAGTTCTTC. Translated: CAISERLAGRNEQFF.